A single sample gave rise to the 20 T cell receptor beta chains below, sequenced in a study of T-cell reconstitution after alpha-beta-depleted transplantation in children. Unique molecular identifiers were incorporated when the TCRbeta library was constructed. TCRdb reanalysed the PCR reads using MiXCR and keeps one entry per CDR3 protein. The table shows hundreds of thousands of distinct CDR3 sequences, with approximately 12% occurring only once. The sequencing used PBMCs from the stem cell graft donor, collected from the stem cell graft. All receptors derive from a human donor who donated a stem cell graft to a child with combined immunodeficiency.

The chain joins TRBV11-2 to TRBJ1-1, with D tentatively TRBD1 (6 bases). Germline V gives CDR1 SGHAT, CDR2 FQNNGV. The V end lost 0 bases, the J end lost 13 bases, and 15 bases lay between the germline ends. The length of the CDR3 is 13 residues. The CDR3 is CASSLDFQGRVFF. CDR3 bases: TGTGCCAGCAGCTTAGATTTCCAGGGGAGGGTTTTCTTT. Filled out from reference TRBV11-2 and TRBJ1-1, the complete variable domain reads EAGVAQSPRYKIIEKRQSVAFWCNPISGHATLYWYQQILGQGPKLLIQFQNNGVVDDSQLPKDRFSAERLKGVDSTLKIQPAKLEDSAVYLCASSLDFQGRVFFGQGTRLTVV.

This chain joins TRBV7-9 and TRBJ2-7; perhaps TRBD1 as D (5 bases). The CDR3 has 12 amino acids. Looked up from germline, CDR1 is SEHNR and CDR2 is FQNEAQ (reference sequence). V lost 5 bases and J lost 5, with 10 bases in between. The CDR3 DNA sequence: TGTGCCAGCAGCCAGAGACAGAACGAGCAGTACTTC. It yields the protein CASSQRQNEQYF.

This clonotype was counted ten times or more. The rearrangement uses TRBV10-3 and TRBJ1-4, with D perhaps TRBD1 (6 bases). The germline V and J ends were trimmed by 5 bases and 0 bases, with 16 bases remaining between them. The CDR3 length is 17 residues. Germline lookup yields CDR1 ENHRY and CDR2 SYGVKD. Here the CDR3 DNA reads TGTGCCATCAGTCCAGGGGAACAGGTCCCAACTAATGAAAAACTGTTTTTT. This encodes CAISPGEQVPTNEKLFF.

This clonotype was seen a handful of times. The V call is TRBV6-2 or TRBV6-3, the J call TRBJ2-1; maybe TRBD1 (5 bases). Germline V CDR1 and CDR2: MNHEY, SVGEGT. Between the trimmed V and J ends, which lost 7 bases and 10 bases, there was a span of 20 bases. There are 14 residues in the CDR3. The CDR3 coding sequence is TGTGCCAGCACCGCCTGGGGCATAGCTGGCGAGCAGTTCTTC. This sequence encodes CASTAWGIAGEQFF.

This clonotype was detected a few times. This chain joins TRBV29-1 and TRBJ2-1, with a weak D call TRBD2 (5 bases). Per germline, CDR1 SQVTM and CDR2 ANQGSEA. V shed 3 bases and J shed 2 bases, with 11 bases lying between them. This CDR3 region has 14 residues. The CDR3 nucleotides read TGCAGCGTTGATGTGGACTCCGCCTACAATGAGCAGTTCTTC. This codes for CSVDVDSAYNEQFF.

The V call is TRBV6-1, the J call TRBJ2-7; 8 nucleotides align to TRBD1. CDR3 size: 17 residues. Germline V gives CDR1 MNHNS, CDR2 SASEGT. V trimming: 5 bases; J trimming: 6 bases; junction bases outside the gene matches: 18. The CDR3 DNA reads as TGTGCCAGCAGTCCCGGACAGGGTTTTCATCAATCCCGCGAGCAGTACTTC. Its protein product is CASSPGQGFHQSREQYF.

This clonotype was observed a few times. The genes are TRBV6-5 and TRBJ1-6, with unresolved D. The CDR3 runs to 15 residues. Trimming took 2 bases from V and 8 from J, leaving 13 bases between them. Germline V gene data show CDR1 as MNHEY and CDR2 as SVGAGI. The CDR3 DNA reads as TGTGCCAGCAGTTACCCACGATTTGGCGATTCACCCCTCCACTTT. It encodes CASSYPRFGDSPLHF.

At least ten counts were recorded for this clonotype. V usage is TRBV20-1 and J usage is TRBJ1-6; the D is unclear. Germline V CDR1 and CDR2: DFQATT, SNEGSKA (reference sequence). This CDR3 contains 13 residues. The V end lost 6 bases, the J end lost 6 bases, and 12 bases lay between the germline ends. CDR3 loop: CSAWEGFNSPLHF. The CDR3 DNA reads TGCAGTGCCTGGGAAGGCTTTAATTCACCCCTCCACTTT.

This clonotype has a count of ten or more. CDR3 amino acids: CASSQRQGGFYEQYF. The CDR3 nucleotides read TGTGCCAGCAGTCAACGACAGGGGGGCTTCTACGAGCAGTACTTC. The rearrangement joins TRBV6-1 to TRBJ2-7, with TRBD1 matching 9 bases. Germline CDR1 is MNHNS and CDR2 is SASEGT. J gave up 3 bases and V 5 bases, and 8 bases lay outside the gene matches. The CDR3 has 15 residues.

This clonotype was picked up a small number of times. This chain joins TRBV29-1 and TRBJ2-7; 12 bases agree with TRBD1. Unmatched junction bases numbered 7, after V lost 7 bases and J lost 6 bases. The CDR3 length is 13 residues. Germline-derived CDR1 and CDR2 are SQVTM and ANQGSEA. CDR3 in amino acids: CSGTGTGGIEQYF. The CDR3 bases are TGCAGCGGTACCGGGACAGGGGGCATCGAGCAGTACTTC.

The genes are TRBV4-2 and TRBJ2-2, with TRBD1 identical over 11 bases. The trim removed 0 bases at V and 3 bases at J, leaving 3 bases unmatched. Per the germline V gene, CDR1 is LGHNA and CDR2 is YNFKEQ. CDR3 length: 17 amino acids. CDR3 nucleotide sequence: TGTGCCAGCAGCCAAGATTGGGACAGGGGGGACACCGGGGAGCTGTTTTTT. Translated: CASSQDWDRGDTGELFF.

In its sample, this clonotype was seen a few times. The rearrangement joins TRBV12-3 or TRBV12-4 to TRBJ2-7, with 12 nucleotides matching TRBD2. The CDR3 covers 15 residues. V lost 2 bases to trimming and J lost 8 bases; unmatched junction nucleotides: 7. CDR3 DNA: TGTGCCAGCAGTTTACTAGCGGGAGGGGCGTACCAGCAGTACTTC. Translating it yields CASSLLAGGAYQQYF.

This clonotype was recorded a few times. The V and J genes are TRBV11-2 and TRBJ2-3; no clear D gene. The germline V gene has CDR1 SGHAT and CDR2 FQNNGV. The CDR3 length is 12 residues. The V end lost 5 bases, the J end lost 14 bases, and 17 bases lay between the germline ends. The CDR3 DNA reads as TGTGCCAGCAGCCCCCTCTATAATCAGCGGTATTTT. Protein: CASSPLYNQRYF.

A few counts support this clonotype. The chain employs TRBV10-3 and TRBJ2-7; 8 nucleotides match TRBD1. J lost 2 bases, V lost 9 bases, and 9 bases had no gene match. The CDR3 sequence is 14 residues long. Per germline, CDR1 ENHRY and CDR2 SYGVKD. The CDR3 here is CAILPGTGTYEQYF. Written as DNA, the CDR3 is TGTGCCATACTACCCGGGACAGGTACCTACGAGCAGTACTTC.

A few counts support this clonotype. The chain joins TRBV7-9 to TRBJ2-7; D is undetermined. Germline V gene lookup returns CDR1 SEHNR and CDR2 FQNEAQ (reference sequence). The CDR3 runs 16 residues. V was cut by 2 bases and J by 5 bases, with 19 bases left in between. The DNA of the CDR3 is TGTGCCAGCAGCTTAAAAGGGTCCCGCTTCGGAGACGAGCAGTACTTC. Amino acid sequence: CASSLKGSRFGDEQYF.

V is TRBV5-6 and J is TRBJ1-1; D might be TRBD1 (5 bases). This CDR3 region has 15 residues. The V end lost 3 bases, the J end lost 0 bases, and 12 bases lay between the germline ends. Germline V lookup: CDR1 SGHDT, CDR2 YYEEEE. CDR3 protein: CASSWGIIMNTEAFF. For the CDR3, the DNA is TGTGCCAGCAGCTGGGGGATAATAATGAACACTGAAGCTTTCTTT.

The genes are TRBV6-2 or TRBV6-3 and TRBJ2-1; 12 nucleotides match TRBD2. The CDR3 runs 16 residues. The germline V gene encodes CDR1 MNHEY and CDR2 SVGEGT. V lost 5 bases and J lost 4; bases outside the gene matches: 6. The CDR3 here is CASSDPSGGAYNEQFF. The CDR3 nucleotides are TGTGCCAGCAGTGACCCTAGCGGGGGGGCTTACAATGAGCAGTTCTTC.

The chain joins TRBV11-1 to TRBJ2-5; 7 bases map to TRBD1. V was clipped by 1 base and J by 5 bases; unmatched bases: 19. Germline assignment: CDR1 SGHAT and CDR2 FQDESV (reference sequence). The CDR3 has 19 residues. CDR3 residues: CASSLGRGQTVGNSETQYF. CDR3 sequence (DNA): TGTGCCAGCAGCTTAGGCAGGGGACAGACAGTGGGGAATTCGGAGACCCAGTACTTC.

This chain uses TRBV12-3 or TRBV12-4 with TRBJ1-4, with 8 positions matching TRBD1. There are 14 residues in the CDR3. V was pared by 5 bases and J by 10 bases, with 9 bases of the junction left unmatched. The CDR3 is CASSPKTGVGKLFF. As DNA, the CDR3 is TGTGCCAGCAGTCCTAAGACAGGGGTTGGAAAACTGTTTTTT.

This clonotype was counted only a few times. The rearrangement uses TRBV7-9 and TRBJ1-2, with a tentative D call TRBD1 (5 bases). The CDR3 runs to 13 residues. V shed 2 bases and J shed 5 bases, with 9 bases lying between them. Germline V CDR1 and CDR2: SEHNR, FQNEAQ (reference sequence). CDR3 DNA: TGTGCCAGCAGCTTAATCGGGGGTTATGGCTACACCTTC. Protein product: CASSLIGGYGYTF.